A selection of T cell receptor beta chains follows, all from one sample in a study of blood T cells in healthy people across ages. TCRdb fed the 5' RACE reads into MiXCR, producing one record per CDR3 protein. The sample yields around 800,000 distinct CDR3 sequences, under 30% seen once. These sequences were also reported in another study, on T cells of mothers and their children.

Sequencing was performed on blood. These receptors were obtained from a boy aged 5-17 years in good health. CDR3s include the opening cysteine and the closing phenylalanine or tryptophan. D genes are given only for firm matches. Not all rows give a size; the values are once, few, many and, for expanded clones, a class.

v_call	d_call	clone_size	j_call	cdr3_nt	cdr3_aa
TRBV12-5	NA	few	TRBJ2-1	TGTGCTAGTGGTTTGGCACTCTACAATGAGCAGTTCTTC	CASGLALYNEQFF
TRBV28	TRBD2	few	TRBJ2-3	TGTGCCAGCAGTTTATACGTGGCAGCGGGGGGGCCGACAGATACGCAGTATTTT	CASSLYVAAGGPTDTQYF
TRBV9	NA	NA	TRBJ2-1	TGTGCCAGCAGTACCCGGGTGGAGGGGGCTTATGAGCAGTTCTTC	CASSTRVEGAYEQFF
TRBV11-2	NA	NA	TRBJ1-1	TGTGCCAGCAGCCCTGTTGTCACTGAAGCTTTCTTT	CASSPVVTEAFF
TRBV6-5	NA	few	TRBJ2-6	TGTGCCAGCAGTTTAAGTTGGGTTGCTGGGGCCAACGTCCTGACTTTC	CASSLSWVAGANVLTF
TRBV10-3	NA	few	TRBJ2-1	TGTGCCATCAGTGGGCAACTACGGAACTCCTACAATGAGCAGTTCTTC	CAISGQLRNSYNEQFF
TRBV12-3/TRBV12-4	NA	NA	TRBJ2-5	TGTGCCAGCAGTTCTAGGCGACAGGCTCAGGGGGAGACCCAGTACTTC	CASSSRRQAQGETQYF
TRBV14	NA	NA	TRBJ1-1	TGTGCCAGCAGCCAAGGACCGGACCTGCAAGCTTTCTTT	CASSQGPDLQAFF
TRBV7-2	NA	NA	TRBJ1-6	TGTGCCAGCAGCTTAGCCGGGGCCCCCGTTGAGATCCTCCACTTT	CASSLAGAPVEILHF
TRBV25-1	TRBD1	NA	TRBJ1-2	TGTGCCAGCAGACGGACAGGGGGCGCGTCTGGCTACACCTTC	CASRRTGGASGYTF
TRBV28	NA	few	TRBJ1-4	TGTGCCAGCACCCAGTGGGACCTCTCGAGGGGGGAAAAACTGTTTTTT	CASTQWDLSRGEKLFF
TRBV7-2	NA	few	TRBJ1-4	TGTGCCAGCAGTCCAGAATTGGCAAACGTTCGTGAAAAACTGTTTTTT	CASSPELANVREKLFF
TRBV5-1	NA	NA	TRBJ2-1	TGCGCCAGCAGCTTGGTTCCCTGGGAGAGCTACAATGAGCAGTTCTTC	CASSLVPWESYNEQFF
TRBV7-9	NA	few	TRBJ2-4	TGTGCCAGCAGCCCCAGGCGGGGTAAGACGAACATTCAGTACTTC	CASSPRRGKTNIQYF
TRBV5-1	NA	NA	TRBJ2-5	TGCGCCAGCAGCTTGGGCTCGTACGGGGCTTTGGAGACCCAGTACTTC	CASSLGSYGALETQYF
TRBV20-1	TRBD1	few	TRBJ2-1	TGCAGTGCGGAATTCCGGGACAGGGATCCTGGTGAGCAGTTCTTC	CSAEFRDRDPGEQFF
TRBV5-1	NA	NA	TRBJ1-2	TGCGCCAGCAGCGCCTACAAGATTCGGGATGGCTACACCTTC	CASSAYKIRDGYTF
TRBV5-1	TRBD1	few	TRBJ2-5	TGCGCCAGCAGCCTTAGGACAGGGAATCAAGAGACCCAGTACTTC	CASSLRTGNQETQYF
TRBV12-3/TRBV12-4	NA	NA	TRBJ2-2	TGTGCCAGCGCCGATAGGAACACCGGGGAGCTGTTTTTT	CASADRNTGELFF
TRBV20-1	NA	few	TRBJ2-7	TGCAGTGCTAGAGATCCACGAATGGGTAGCTACGAGCAGTACTTC	CSARDPRMGSYEQYF
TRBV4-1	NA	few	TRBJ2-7	TGCGCCAGCAGCCAAGCCCAGGGGTACGAGCAGTACTTC	CASSQAQGYEQYF
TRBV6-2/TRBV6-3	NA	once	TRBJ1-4	TGTGCCAGCAGGACCGCCGGGACGCCGGGTGAAAAACTGTTTTTT	CASRTAGTPGEKLFF
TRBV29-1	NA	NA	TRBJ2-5	TGCAGCGCCTTGATATCTGGGGGGACTCCAAGAGGTGGGGACTTC	CSALISGGTPRGGDF
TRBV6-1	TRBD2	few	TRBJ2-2	TGTGCCAGCAACGGGGGGACCCCCTCTTTTGCCGGGGAGCTGTTTTTT	CASNGGTPSFAGELFF
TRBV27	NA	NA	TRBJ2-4	TGTGCCAGCAGTTTAGGTCCGGCGGAAGGTGAAGCCAAAAACATTCAGTACTTC	CASSLGPAEGEAKNIQYF
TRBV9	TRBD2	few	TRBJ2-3	TGTGCCAGCAGCGTAGGAAGCGGGGGCACAGATACGCAGTATTTT	CASSVGSGGTDTQYF
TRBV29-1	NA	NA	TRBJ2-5	TGCAGCGCTGCGGCAACAACTCAAGAGACCCAGTACTTC	CSAAATTQETQYF
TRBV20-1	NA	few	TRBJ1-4	TGCAGTGCTAGGAGCCCCAGGGGCTGGAATGAAAAACTGTTTTTT	CSARSPRGWNEKLFF
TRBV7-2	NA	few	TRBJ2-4	TGTGCCAGCAGCTTAAATAGTTGGGCCTTGGGGGCCAAAAACATTCAGTACTTC	CASSLNSWALGAKNIQYF
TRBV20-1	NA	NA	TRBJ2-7	TGCAGTGCACGACCAGGACAGCTTTCCTACGAGCAGTACTTC	CSARPGQLSYEQYF
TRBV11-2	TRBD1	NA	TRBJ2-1	TGTGCCAGCAGCTCCCTACAGGGGCCCTCCTACAATGAGCAGTTCTTC	CASSSLQGPSYNEQFF
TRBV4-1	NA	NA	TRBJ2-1	TGCGCCAGCAGCCTAATAACAGAGAGCTCCTACAATGAGCAGTTCTTC	CASSLITESSYNEQFF
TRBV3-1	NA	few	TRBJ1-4	TGTGCCAGCACTGGCCGGGGGAAGAATGAAAAACTGTTTTTT	CASTGRGKNEKLFF
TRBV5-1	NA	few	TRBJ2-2	TGCGCCAGCAGCTTGGGCCTCCAGGGACGGGGGGAGCTGTTTTTT	CASSLGLQGRGELFF
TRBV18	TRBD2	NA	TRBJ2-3	TGTGCCAGCTCACCAGACCGGGGGACTAGCGCAGATACGCAGTATTTT	CASSPDRGTSADTQYF
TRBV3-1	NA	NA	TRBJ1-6	TGTGCCAGCAGACAGGGTCGCGGGGGGTTACATTCACCCCTCCACTTT	CASRQGRGGLHSPLHF
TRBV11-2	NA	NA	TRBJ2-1	TGTGCCAGCAGCTTAGAACCCGGAAATGAGCAGTTCTTC	CASSLEPGNEQFF
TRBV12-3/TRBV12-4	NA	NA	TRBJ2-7	TGTGCCAGCACCAGACAGGCCTTCTCCTACGAGCAGTACTTC	CASTRQAFSYEQYF
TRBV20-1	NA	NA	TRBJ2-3	TGCAGTGCTAGAGTTCCGCTAGACAGAACGCAGTATTTT	CSARVPLDRTQYF
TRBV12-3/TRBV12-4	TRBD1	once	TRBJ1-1	TGTGCCAGCAGTTTTGACAGGGTGAGGACTGAAGCTTTCTTT	CASSFDRVRTEAFF
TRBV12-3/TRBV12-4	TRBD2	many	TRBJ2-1	TGTGCCAGCAGTTTTTGGACTAGCTCCTACAATGAGCAGTTCTTC	CASSFWTSSYNEQFF
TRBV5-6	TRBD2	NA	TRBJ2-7	TGTGCCAGCAGCAAAAGGCGACTAGCGGGGTCCTACGGGCAGTACTTC	CASSKRRLAGSYGQYF
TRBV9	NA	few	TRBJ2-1	TGTGCCAGCAGCGTAGGTTTCGATGGGGCCCCCAATGAGCAGTTCTTC	CASSVGFDGAPNEQFF
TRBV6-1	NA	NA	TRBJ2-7	TGTGCCAGCAGTGAATTTTCCGAGCAGTACTTC	CASSEFSEQYF
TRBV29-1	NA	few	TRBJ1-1	TGCAGCGCCATGGGGCCTGGAGCTTTCTTT	CSAMGPGAFF
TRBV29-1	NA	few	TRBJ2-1	TGCAGCGTTGGACACAATGAGCAGTTCTTC	CSVGHNEQFF
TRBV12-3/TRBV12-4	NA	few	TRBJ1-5	TGTGCCAGCAGTGTCCGAAGAGAATGGAATGGCAATCAGCCCCAGCATTTT	CASSVRREWNGNQPQHF
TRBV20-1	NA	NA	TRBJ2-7	TGCAGTGCTAGAGATCCCCGGGGGAGCTCCTACGAGCAGTACTTC	CSARDPRGSSYEQYF
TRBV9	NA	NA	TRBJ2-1	TGTGCCAGCAGCGTAGGGGAGAACAATGAGCAGTTCTTC	CASSVGENNEQFF
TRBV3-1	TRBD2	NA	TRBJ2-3	TGTGCCAGCAGCCAAGAAGCGGGGGGCCCCGATACGCAGTATTTT	CASSQEAGGPDTQYF
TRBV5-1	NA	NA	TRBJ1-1	TGCGCCAGCAGCGCCTACAGCGGTATGAACACTGAAGCTTTCTTT	CASSAYSGMNTEAFF
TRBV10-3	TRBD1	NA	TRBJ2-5	TGTGCCATCAGGGGGACAGGACCAGAGACCCAGTACTTC	CAIRGTGPETQYF
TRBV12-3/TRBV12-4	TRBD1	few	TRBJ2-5	TGTGCCAGCAGTCCCACAGGGGCCGCAAAGACCCAGTACTTC	CASSPTGAAKTQYF
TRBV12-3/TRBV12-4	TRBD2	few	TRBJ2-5	TGTGCCAGCAGTTTATTAGCGGGGGGGCTGCAAGAGACCCAGTACTTC	CASSLLAGGLQETQYF
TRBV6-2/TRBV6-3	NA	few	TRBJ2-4	TGTGCCAGCGCGGTTCTAGCCAAAAACATTCAGTACTTC	CASAVLAKNIQYF
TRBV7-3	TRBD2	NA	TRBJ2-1	TGTGCCAGCAGCTTAACCTCGACTAGCGGGGGGGCACATGAGCAGTTCTTC	CASSLTSTSGGAHEQFF
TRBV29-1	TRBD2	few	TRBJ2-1	TGCAGCGTTGAGGCTAGCGGGGGCTGGGATGAGCAGTTCTTC	CSVEASGGWDEQFF
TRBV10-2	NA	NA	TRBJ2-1	TGCGCCAGCAGTGAGAGGTTTAAGGCGCCCTCCTACAATGAGCAGTTCTTC	CASSERFKAPSYNEQFF
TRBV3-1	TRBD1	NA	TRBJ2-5	TGTGCCAGCAGCCAAGGGGGACAGGGTGAGACCCAGTACTTC	CASSQGGQGETQYF
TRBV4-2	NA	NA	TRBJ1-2	TGTGCCAGCAGTTCCCCGGGGGAAGAACGGTATGGCTACACCTTC	CASSSPGEERYGYTF